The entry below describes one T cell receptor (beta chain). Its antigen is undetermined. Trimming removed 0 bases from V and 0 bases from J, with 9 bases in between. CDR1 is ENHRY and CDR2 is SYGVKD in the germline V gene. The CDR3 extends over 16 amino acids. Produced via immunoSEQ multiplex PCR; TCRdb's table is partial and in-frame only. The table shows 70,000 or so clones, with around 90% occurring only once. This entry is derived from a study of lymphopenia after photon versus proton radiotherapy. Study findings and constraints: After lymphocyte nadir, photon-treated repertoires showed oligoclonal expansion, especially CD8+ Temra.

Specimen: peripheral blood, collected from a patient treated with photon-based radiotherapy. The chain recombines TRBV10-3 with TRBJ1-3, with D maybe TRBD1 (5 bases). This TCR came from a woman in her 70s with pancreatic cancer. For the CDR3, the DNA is TGTGCCATCAGTGAGTCGACAGACTTCTCTGGAAACACCATATATTTT. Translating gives CAISESTDFSGNTIYF.